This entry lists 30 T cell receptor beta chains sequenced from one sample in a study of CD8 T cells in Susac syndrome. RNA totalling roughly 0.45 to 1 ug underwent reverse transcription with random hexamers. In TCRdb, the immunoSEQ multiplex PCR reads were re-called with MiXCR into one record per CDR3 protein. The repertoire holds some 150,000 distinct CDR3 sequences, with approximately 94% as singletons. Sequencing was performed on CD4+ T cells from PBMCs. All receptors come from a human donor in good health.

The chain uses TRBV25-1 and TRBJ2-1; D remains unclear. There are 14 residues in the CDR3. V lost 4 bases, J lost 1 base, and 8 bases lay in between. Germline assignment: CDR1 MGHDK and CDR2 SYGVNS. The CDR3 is CASSAVESYNEQFF. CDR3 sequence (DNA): TGTGCCAGCAGTGCGGTAGAATCCTACAATGAGCAGTTCTTC. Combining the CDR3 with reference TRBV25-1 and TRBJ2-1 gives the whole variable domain EADIYQTPRYLVIGTGKKITLECSQTMGHDKMYWYQQDPGMELHLIHYSYGVNSTEKGDLSSESTVSRIRTEHFPLTLESARPSHTSQYLCASSAVESYNEQFFGPGTRLTVL.

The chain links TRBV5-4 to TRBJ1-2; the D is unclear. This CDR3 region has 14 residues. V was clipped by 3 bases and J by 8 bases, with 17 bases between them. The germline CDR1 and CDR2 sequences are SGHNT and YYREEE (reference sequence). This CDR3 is CASSSPVSRGGYTF. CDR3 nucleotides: TGTGCCAGCAGCTCACCGGTCTCCCGTGGAGGCTACACCTTC.

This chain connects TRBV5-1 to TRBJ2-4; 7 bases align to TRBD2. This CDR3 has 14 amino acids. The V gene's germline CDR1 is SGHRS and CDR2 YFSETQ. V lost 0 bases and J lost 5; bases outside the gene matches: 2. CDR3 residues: CASSLDSGENIQYF. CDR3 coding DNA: TGCGCCAGCAGCTTGGACAGCGGGGAAAACATTCAGTACTTC.

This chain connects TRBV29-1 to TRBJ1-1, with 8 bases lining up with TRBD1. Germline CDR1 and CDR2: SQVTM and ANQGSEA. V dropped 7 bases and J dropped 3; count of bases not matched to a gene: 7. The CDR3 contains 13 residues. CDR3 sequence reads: CSARQGADTEAFF. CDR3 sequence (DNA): TGCAGCGCCCGGCAGGGGGCCGACACTGAAGCTTTCTTT.

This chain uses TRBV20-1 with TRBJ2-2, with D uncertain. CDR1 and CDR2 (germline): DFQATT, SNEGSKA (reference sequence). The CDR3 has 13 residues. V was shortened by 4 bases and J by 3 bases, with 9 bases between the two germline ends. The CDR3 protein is CSATDPYTGELFF. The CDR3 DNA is TGCAGTGCTACGGACCCCTACACCGGGGAGCTGTTTTTT.

The chain's CDR3 is CASSFSGRVAKNIQYF. The CDR3 DNA reads as TGTGCCAGCAGTTTCAGTGGCAGGGTGGCCAAAAACATTCAGTACTTC. The V call is TRBV27, the J call TRBJ2-4; D is possibly TRBD1 (5 bases). CDR3 length equals 16 residues. The germline gives CDR1 MNHEY, CDR2 SMNVEV (reference sequence). Trimming took 3 bases from V and 1 from J, leaving 13 bases between them.

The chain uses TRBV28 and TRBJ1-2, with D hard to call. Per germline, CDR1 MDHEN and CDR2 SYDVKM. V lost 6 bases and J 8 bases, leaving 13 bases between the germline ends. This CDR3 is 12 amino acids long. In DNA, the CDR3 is TGTGCCAGCAGCCTTGCTACCCTCGGCTACACCTTC. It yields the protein CASSLATLGYTF.

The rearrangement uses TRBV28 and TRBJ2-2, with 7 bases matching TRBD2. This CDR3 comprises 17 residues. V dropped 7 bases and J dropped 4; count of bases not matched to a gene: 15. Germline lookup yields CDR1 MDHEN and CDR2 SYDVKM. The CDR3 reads CASNLGGGRPITGELFF. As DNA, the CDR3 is TGTGCCAGCAACCTTGGGGGGGGTCGCCCCATCACCGGGGAGCTGTTTTTT.

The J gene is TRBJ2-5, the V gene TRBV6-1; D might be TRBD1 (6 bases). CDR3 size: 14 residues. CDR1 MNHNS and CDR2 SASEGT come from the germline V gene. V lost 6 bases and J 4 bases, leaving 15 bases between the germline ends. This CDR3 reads CASRHRVLRETQYF. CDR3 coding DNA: TGTGCCAGCAGGCACAGGGTGCTAAGAGAGACCCAGTACTTC.

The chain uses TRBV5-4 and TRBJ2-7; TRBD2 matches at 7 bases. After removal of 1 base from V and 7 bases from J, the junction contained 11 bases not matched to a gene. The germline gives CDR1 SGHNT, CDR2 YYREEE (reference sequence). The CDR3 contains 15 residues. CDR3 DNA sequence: TGTGCCAGCAGCTTGAAGCGGGATTCGTACGGGGAGCAGTACTTC. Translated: CASSLKRDSYGEQYF. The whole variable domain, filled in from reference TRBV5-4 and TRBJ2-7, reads ETGVTQSPTHLIKTRGQQVTLRCSSQSGHNTVSWYQQALGQGPQFIFQYYREEENGRGNFPPRFSGLQFPNYSSELNVNALELDDSALYLCASSLKRDSYGEQYFGPGTRLTVT.

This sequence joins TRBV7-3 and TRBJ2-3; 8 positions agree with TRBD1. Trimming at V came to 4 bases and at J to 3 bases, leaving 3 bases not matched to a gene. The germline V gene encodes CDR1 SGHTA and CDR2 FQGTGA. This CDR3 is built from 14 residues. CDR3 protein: CASSSTGATDTQYF. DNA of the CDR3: TGTGCCAGCAGCTCGACAGGGGCGACAGATACGCAGTATTTT.

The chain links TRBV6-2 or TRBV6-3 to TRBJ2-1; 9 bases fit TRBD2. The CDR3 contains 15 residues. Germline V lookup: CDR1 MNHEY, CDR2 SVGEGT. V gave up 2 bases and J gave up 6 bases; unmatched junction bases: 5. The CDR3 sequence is CASSYGWTSVNEQFF. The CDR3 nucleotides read TGTGCCAGCAGTTACGGCTGGACTAGCGTCAATGAGCAGTTCTTC.

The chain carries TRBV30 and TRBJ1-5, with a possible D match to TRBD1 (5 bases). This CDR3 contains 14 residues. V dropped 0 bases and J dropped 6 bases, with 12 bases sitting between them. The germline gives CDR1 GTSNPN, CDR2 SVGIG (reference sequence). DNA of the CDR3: TGTGCCTGGAGTGTTTGGCAGGGTGGTCAGCCCCAGCATTTT. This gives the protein CAWSVWQGGQPQHF.

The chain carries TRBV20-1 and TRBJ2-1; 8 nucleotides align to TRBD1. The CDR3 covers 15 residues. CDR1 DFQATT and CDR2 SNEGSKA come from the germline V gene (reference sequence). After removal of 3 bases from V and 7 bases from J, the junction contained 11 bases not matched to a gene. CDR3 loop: CSARTDRGWGNEQFF. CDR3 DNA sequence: TGCAGTGCTAGGACTGACAGGGGTTGGGGGAATGAGCAGTTCTTC.

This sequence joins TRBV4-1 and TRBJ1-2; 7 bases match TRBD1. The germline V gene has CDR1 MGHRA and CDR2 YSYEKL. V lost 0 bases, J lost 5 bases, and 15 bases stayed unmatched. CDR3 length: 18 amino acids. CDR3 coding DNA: TGCGCCAGCAGCCAAGATGGTGTCGGACAGGCGAACAATTATGGCTACACCTTC. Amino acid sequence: CASSQDGVGQANNYGYTF.

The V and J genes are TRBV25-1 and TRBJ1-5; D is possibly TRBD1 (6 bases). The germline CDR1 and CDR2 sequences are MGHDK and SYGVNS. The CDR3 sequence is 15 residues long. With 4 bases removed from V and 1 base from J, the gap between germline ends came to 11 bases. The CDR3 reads CASSGGPESNQPQHF. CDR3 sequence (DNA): TGTGCCAGCAGTGGGGGGCCCGAGAGCAATCAGCCCCAGCATTTT.

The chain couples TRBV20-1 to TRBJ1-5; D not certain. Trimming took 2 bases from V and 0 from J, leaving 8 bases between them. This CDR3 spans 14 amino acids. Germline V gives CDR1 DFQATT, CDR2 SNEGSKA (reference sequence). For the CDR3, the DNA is TGCAGTGCTAGACTGGACTATAGCAATCAGCCCCAGCATTTT. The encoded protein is CSARLDYSNQPQHF.

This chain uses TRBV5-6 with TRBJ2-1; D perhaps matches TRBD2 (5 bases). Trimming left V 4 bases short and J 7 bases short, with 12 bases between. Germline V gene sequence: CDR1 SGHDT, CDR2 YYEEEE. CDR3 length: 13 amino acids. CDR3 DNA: TGTGCCAGCAGCCCGATCAGGAGGAATGAGCAGTTCTTC. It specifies CASSPIRRNEQFF.

The CDR3 loop reads CASSLGFTSVFNEQFF. The DNA for the CDR3 is TGCGCCAGCAGCTTGGGGTTTACTAGCGTTTTCAATGAGCAGTTCTTC. The chain recombines TRBV5-1 with TRBJ2-1, with 7 bases lining up with TRBD2. Germline-derived CDR1 and CDR2 are SGHRS and YFSETQ. The CDR3 has 16 amino acids. V was clipped by 0 bases and J by 6 bases; unmatched bases: 9.

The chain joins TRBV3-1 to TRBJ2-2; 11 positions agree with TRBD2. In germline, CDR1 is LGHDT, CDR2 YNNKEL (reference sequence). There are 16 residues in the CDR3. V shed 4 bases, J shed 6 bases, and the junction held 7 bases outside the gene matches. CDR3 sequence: CASSRTSGRNAGELFF. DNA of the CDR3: TGTGCCAGCAGCCGAACTAGCGGGAGAAACGCCGGGGAGCTGTTTTTT.

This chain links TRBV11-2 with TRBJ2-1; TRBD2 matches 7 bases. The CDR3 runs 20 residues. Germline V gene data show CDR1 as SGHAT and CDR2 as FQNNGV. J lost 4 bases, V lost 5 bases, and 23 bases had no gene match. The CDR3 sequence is CASSTIRRRETQLKYNEQFF. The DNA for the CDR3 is TGTGCCAGCAGCACTATTAGACGGCGGGAGACCCAACTAAAATACAATGAGCAGTTCTTC.

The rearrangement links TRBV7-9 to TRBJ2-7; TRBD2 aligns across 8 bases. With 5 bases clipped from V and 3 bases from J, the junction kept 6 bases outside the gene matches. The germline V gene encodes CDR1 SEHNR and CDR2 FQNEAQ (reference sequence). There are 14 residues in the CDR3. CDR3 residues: CASSPSGGDYEQYF. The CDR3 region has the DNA TGTGCCAGCAGCCCGTCGGGGGGGGACTACGAGCAGTACTTC.

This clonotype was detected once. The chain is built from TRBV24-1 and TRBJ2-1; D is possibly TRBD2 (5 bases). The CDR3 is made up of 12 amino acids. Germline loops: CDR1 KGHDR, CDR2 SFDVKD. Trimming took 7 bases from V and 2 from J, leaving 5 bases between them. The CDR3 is CATSGTYNEQFF. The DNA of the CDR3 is TGTGCCACCAGCGGGACCTACAATGAGCAGTTCTTC.

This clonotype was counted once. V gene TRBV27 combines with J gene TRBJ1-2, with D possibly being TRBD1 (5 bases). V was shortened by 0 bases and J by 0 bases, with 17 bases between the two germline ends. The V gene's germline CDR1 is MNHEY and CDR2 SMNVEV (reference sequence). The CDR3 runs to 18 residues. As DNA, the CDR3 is TGTGCCAGCAGTTTATCGCTCCCAGGGCGGCGGACTAACTATGGCTACACCTTC. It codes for CASSLSLPGRRTNYGYTF.

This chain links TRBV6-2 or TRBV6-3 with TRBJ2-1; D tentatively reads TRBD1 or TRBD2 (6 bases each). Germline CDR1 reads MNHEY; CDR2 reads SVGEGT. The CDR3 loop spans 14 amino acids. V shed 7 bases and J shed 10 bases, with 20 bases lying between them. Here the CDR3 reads CASMWGAQRLEQFF. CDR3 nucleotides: TGTGCCAGCATGTGGGGGGCGCAAAGGCTAGAGCAGTTCTTC.

CDR3 nucleotide sequence: TGTGCCAGCAGCCAAGATGTCCGGCCACGAGAGCAGTACTTC. Translated: CASSQDVRPREQYF. The gene calls are TRBV3-1 and TRBJ2-7; D not resolved. This CDR3 comprises 14 residues. The germline gives CDR1 LGHDT, CDR2 YNNKEL (reference sequence). The ends were cut back, 0 bases at V and 7 bases at J, with 13 bases in the middle.

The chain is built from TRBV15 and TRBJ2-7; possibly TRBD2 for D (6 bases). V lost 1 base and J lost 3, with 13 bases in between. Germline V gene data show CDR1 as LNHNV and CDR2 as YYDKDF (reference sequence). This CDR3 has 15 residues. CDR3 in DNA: TGTGCCACCAGCAGAGCGAGCGGGCAGGGCTACGAGCAGTACTTC. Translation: CATSRASGQGYEQYF. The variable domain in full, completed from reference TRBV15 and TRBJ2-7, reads DAMVIQNPRYQVTQFGKPVTLSCSQTLNHNVMYWYQQKSSQAPKLLFHYYDKDFNNEADTPDNFQSRRPNTSFCFLDIRSPGLGDTAMYLCATSRASGQGYEQYFGPGTRLTVT.

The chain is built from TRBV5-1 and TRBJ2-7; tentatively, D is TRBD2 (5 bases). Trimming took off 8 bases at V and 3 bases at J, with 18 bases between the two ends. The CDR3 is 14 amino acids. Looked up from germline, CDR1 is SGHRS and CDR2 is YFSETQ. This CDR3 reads CASSQPRENYEQYF. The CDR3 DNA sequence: TGCGCCAGTTCGCAACCCCGGGAAAACTACGAGCAGTACTTC.

The CDR3 bases are TGTGCCTGGAGTAACAGGGGTGAGGAAGCTTTCTTT. It specifies CAWSNRGEEAFF. The V and J genes are TRBV30 and TRBJ1-1; 7 bases map to TRBD1. The germline V gene encodes CDR1 GTSNPN and CDR2 SVGIG (reference sequence). This CDR3 is 12 amino acids long. The V and J ends lost 2 bases and 8 bases, in that order; junction bases with no gene match: 5.

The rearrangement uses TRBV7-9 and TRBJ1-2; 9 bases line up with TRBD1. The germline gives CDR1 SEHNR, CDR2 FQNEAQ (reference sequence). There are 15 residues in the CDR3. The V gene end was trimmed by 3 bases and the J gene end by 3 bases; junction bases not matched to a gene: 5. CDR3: CASSLGTGRHYGYTF. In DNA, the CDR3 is TGTGCCAGCAGCTTGGGGACAGGGAGGCACTATGGCTACACCTTC.